This T cell receptor (beta chain) was sequenced in a study of shared clonotypes between healthy human individuals. There were no recent acute infections or vaccinations among the donors, who were healthy HIV-negative adults. At the deep level, the assay was run. Using immunoSEQ multiplex PCR, the repertoire was profiled, and TCRdb retains in-frame clones only, with some absent. In the table there are hundreds of thousands of clones, around 78% of which are singletons. There are 15 residues in the CDR3. CDR1 is LNHDA, CDR2 SQIVND, per germline (reference sequence). Trimming pared 1 base from V and 4 bases from J, leaving 14 bases between.

The source of this sequence is a woman aged 40 to 50 in good health. Some clones in this sample may be carry-over from other donors' samples. The specimen sequenced was PBMCs. The J gene is TRBJ2-7, the V gene TRBV19; TRBD1 or TRBD2 may be the D gene (5 bases each). Written as DNA, the CDR3 is TGTGCCAGTAGTATAGCCCTAGAGGGGTGGTACGAGCAGTACTTC. Its protein is CASSIALEGWYEQYF.